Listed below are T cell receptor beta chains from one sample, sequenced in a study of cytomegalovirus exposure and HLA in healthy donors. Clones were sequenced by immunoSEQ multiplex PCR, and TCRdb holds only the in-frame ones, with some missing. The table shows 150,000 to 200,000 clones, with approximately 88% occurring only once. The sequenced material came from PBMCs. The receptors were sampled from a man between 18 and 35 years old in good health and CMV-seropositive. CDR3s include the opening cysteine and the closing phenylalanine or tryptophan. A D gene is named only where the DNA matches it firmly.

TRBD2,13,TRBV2,CASGLAGPYEQYF
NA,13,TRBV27,CASRASGANVLTF
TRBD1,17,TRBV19,CASSIGAGGGADEKLFF
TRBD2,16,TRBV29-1,CSVGGETSLSYNEQFF
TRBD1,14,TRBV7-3,CASSPGQGVYEQYF
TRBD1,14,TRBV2,CASSVDRGQGEAFF
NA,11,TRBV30,CAWSVGGGAFF
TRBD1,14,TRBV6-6,CASTKGQGFYEQYF
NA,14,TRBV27,CASSYEGGFNEQFF
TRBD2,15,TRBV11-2,CASSLLAGGTGELFF
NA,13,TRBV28,CASSPWGGDGYTF
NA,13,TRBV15,CATRVSSGNTIYF
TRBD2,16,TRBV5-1,CASSLLLAGNTGELFF
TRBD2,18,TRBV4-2,CASSQGGGREDLTDTQYF
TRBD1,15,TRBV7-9,CASSRTGGFTGELFF
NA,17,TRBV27,CASSFLKSGSLGNEQFF
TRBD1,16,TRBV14,CASSQERDRELYEQFF
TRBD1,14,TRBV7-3,CASSFGQGGNTIYF
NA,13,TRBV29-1,CSADGTLGNTIYF
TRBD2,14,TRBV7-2,CASSLGLAGYEQYF
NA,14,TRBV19,CASSITGTSYEQYF
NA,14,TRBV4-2,CASRLLRDRNEQFF
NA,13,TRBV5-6,CASSLLQQGPYTF
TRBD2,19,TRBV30,CAWSGLAGAWVVEQETQYF
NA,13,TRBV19,CASSIGERETQYF
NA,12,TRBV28,CASSSTWYGYTF
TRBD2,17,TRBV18,CASSPFTSGSVGETQYF
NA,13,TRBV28,CASSLTGSYEQYF
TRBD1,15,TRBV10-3,CAIRARQGDNQPQHF
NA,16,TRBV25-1,CASSGADYSTNEKLFF
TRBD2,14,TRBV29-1,CSVDGLANYNEQFF
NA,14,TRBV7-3,CASSLAHLAGELFF
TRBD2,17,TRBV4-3,CASSQVASGRGGNEQYF
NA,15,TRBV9,CASSESGRGYNEQFF
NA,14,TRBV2,CASQNRVPPTEQYF
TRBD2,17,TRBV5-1,CASSLVASGLSSYEQYF
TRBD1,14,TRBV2,CASSPRTGNEPQHF